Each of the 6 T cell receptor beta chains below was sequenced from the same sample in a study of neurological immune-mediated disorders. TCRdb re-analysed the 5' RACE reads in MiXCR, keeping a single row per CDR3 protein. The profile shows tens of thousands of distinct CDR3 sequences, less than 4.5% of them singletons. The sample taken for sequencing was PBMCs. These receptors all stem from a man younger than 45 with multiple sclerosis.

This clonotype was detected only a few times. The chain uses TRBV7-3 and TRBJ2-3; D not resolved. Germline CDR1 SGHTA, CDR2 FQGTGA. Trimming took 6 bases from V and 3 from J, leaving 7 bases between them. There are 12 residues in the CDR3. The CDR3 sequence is CASRSRTDTQYF. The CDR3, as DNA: TGTGCCAGCAGATCTCGGACAGATACGCAGTATTTT.

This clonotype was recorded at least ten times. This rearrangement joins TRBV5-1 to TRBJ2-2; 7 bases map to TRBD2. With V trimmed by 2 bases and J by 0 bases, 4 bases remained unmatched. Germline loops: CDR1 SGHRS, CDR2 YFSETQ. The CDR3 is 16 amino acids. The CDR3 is CASSFSGATNTGELFF. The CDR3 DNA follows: TGCGCCAGCAGCTTCAGCGGGGCTACGAACACCGGGGAGCTGTTTTTT. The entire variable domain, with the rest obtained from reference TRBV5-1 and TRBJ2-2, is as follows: KAGVTQTPRYLIKTRGQQVTLSCSPISGHRSVSWYQQTPGQGLQFLFEYFSETQRNKGNFPGRFSGRQFSNSRSEMNVSTLELGDSALYLCASSFSGATNTGELFFGEGSRLTVL.

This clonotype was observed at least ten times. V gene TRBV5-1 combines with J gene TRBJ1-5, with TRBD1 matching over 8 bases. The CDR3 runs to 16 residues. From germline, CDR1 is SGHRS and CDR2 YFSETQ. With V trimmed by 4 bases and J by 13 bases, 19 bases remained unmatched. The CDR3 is CASSTGPGQAPGSQHF. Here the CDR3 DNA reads TGCGCCAGCAGCACTGGACCGGGACAGGCACCAGGTAGTCAGCATTTT.

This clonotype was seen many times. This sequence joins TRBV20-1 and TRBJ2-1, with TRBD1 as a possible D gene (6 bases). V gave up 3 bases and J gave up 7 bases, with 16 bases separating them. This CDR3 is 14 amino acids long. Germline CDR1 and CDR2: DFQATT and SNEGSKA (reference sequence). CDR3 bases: TGCAGTGCTAGGGGGGCCCATACTCGGAATGAGCAGTTCTTC. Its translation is CSARGAHTRNEQFF.

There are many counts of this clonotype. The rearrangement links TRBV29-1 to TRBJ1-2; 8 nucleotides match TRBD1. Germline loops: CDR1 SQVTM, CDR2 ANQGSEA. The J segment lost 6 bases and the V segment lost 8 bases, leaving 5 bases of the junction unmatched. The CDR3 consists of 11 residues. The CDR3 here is CSTRTGHGYTF. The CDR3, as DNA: TGCAGCACCCGGACAGGGCATGGCTACACCTTC.

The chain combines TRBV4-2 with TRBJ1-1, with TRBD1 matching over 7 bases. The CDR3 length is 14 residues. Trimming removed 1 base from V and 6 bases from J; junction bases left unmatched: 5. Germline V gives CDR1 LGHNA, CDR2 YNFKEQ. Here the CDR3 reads CASSQVIQGAEAFF. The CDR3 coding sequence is TGTGCCAGCAGCCAAGTCATTCAGGGGGCTGAAGCTTTCTTT.